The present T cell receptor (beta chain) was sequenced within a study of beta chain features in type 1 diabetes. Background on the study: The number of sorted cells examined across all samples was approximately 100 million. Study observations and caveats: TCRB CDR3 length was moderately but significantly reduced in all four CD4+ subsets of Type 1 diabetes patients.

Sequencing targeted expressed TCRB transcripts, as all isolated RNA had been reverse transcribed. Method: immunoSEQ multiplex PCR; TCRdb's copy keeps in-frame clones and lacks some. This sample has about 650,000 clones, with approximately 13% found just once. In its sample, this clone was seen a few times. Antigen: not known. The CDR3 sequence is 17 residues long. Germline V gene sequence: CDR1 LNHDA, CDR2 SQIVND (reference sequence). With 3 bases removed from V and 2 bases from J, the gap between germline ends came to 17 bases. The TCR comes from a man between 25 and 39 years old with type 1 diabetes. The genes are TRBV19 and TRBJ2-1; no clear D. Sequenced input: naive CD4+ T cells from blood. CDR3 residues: CASSMLPFPSPYNEQFF. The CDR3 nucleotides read TGTGCCAGTAGTATGCTCCCCTTTCCCAGTCCCTACAATGAGCAGTTCTTC. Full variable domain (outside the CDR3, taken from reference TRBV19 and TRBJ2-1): DGGITQSPKYLFRKEGQNVTLSCEQNLNHDAMYWYRQDPGQGLRLIYYSQIVNDFQKGDIAEGYSVSREKKESFPLTVTSAQKNPTAFYLCASSMLPFPSPYNEQFFGPGTRLTVL.